A selection of T cell receptor beta chains follows, all from one sample in a study of blood T cell repertoires in COVID-19. Here immunoSEQ multiplex PCR was the method, and the copy in TCRdb shows in-frame clones only, minus some. Among 150,000 to 250,000 clones listed, 75% to 90% were seen once. Source material: PBMCs or T cells enriched from blood (not recorded which). The receptors come from a woman in her thirties who had recovered from COVID-19. CDR3s include the opening cysteine and the closing phenylalanine or tryptophan. The order of the fields is CDR3 protein, CDR3 DNA, J gene, clone size, V gene, D gene. A D gene is named only where the DNA matches it firmly. Clone size appears in some rows only: once, few, many, or a class for an expanded clone.

CASSSGTSGGQEQFF,TGTGCCAGCAGTTCCGGGACTAGCGGGGGACAGGAGCAGTTCTTC,TRBJ2-1,-,TRBV5-4,TRBD2
CAWSRMRLNYGYTF,TGTGCCTGGAGCCGGATGAGGCTTAACTATGGCTACACCTTC,TRBJ1-2,-,TRBV30,-
CASSQGSGGRMNTEAFF,TGTGCCAGCAGCCAAGGATCGGGGGGGCGGATGAACACTGAAGCTTTCTTT,TRBJ1-1,-,TRBV3-1/TRBV3-2,-
CASSSNTGIHGYTF,TGTGCCAGCAGCTCGAACACAGGGATCCATGGCTACACCTTC,TRBJ1-2,-,TRBV7-9,-
CAIRGQGARSTEAFF,TGTGCCATCAGAGGACAGGGGGCTAGGAGCACTGAAGCTTTCTTT,TRBJ1-1,-,TRBV10-3,TRBD1
CASGLGLAGSYEQYF,TGTGCTAGTGGTTTGGGACTAGCGGGGTCCTACGAGCAGTACTTC,TRBJ2-7,-,TRBV12-5,TRBD2
CASSMWETYGYTF,TGTGCCAGTAGTATGTGGGAGACCTATGGCTACACCTTC,TRBJ1-2,-,TRBV19,-
CASSRMGRSGETQYF,TGTGCCAGCTCCCGCATGGGCCGGTCAGGTGAGACCCAGTACTTC,TRBJ2-5,-,TRBV18,-
CAWSAPDRIGSLNSPLHF,TGTGCCTGGAGTGCCCCCGACAGGATCGGTAGCCTAAATTCACCCCTCCACTTT,TRBJ1-6,-,TRBV30,-
CASTGYNEQFF,TGTGCCAGCACAGGATACAATGAGCAGTTCTTC,TRBJ2-1,few,TRBV12-3/TRBV12-4,-
CASSRQISNQPQHF,TGTGCCAGCAGTCGACAGATTAGCAATCAGCCCCAGCATTTT,TRBJ1-5,-,TRBV6-5,-
CATSDGGSGVRTDTQYF,TGTGCCACCAGTGACGGGGGGTCAGGGGTGCGCACAGATACGCAGTATTTT,TRBJ2-3,-,TRBV24-1,-
CASGDSEIFPLHF,TGTGCCAGCGGGGACTCGGAAATTTTCCCCCTCCACTTT,TRBJ1-6,-,TRBV2,-
CASSQTSGKVEQYF,TGTGCCAGCAGCCAGACTAGCGGGAAAGTCGAGCAGTACTTC,TRBJ2-7,-,TRBV3-1/TRBV3-2,TRBD2